Shown below are 24 T cell receptor beta chains from a single sample sequenced in a study of T cell responses to AZD1222 COVID-19 vaccine. Produced via immunoSEQ multiplex PCR; TCRdb's table is partial and in-frame only. The sample has 120,000 or so clones, approximately 88% seen once. Material: peripheral blood, obtained on day 0 of AZD1222 vaccination. Receptors were obtained from an adult in good health.

The V gene is TRBV4-2, the J gene TRBJ1-2; D gene unclear. Germline CDR1 reads LGHNA; CDR2 reads YNFKEQ. The germline V and J ends were trimmed by 4 bases and 1 base, with 13 bases remaining between them. The length of the CDR3 is 15 residues. The CDR3 region is CASSPTGANNYGYTF. In DNA form, the CDR3 reads TGTGCCAGCAGCCCGACTGGCGCGAATAACTATGGCTACACCTTC.

The chain recombines TRBV5-6 with TRBJ2-3, with D hard to call. The CDR3 consists of 13 residues. The germline gives CDR1 SGHDT, CDR2 YYEEEE. The germline V and J ends were trimmed by 1 base and 7 bases, with 10 bases remaining between them. In DNA form, the CDR3 reads TGTGCCAGCAGCTTGAAGGACGGTCATACGCAGTATTTT. As protein: CASSLKDGHTQYF.

This clone came up once. This chain uses TRBV6-5 with TRBJ2-5, with 11 bases lining up with TRBD2. Germline V gene data show CDR1 as MNHEY and CDR2 as SVGAGI. The V segment lost 7 bases and the J segment 2 bases; nucleotides outside the gene matches: 6. This CDR3 comprises 15 residues. The CDR3 loop is CASKRLAGTQETQYF. The CDR3 DNA sequence: TGTGCCAGCAAGCGACTAGCGGGGACACAAGAGACCCAGTACTTC.

This clone was counted a single time. The V call is TRBV18, the J call TRBJ1-5; 9 bases align to TRBD1. CDR3 size: 15 residues. Germline trimming cut 5 bases from V and 7 bases from J; bases unmatched to any gene: 9. Germline V CDR1 and CDR2: KGHSH, LQKENI. The CDR3 loop reads CASSTTGTGKQPQHF. The CDR3 region has the DNA TGTGCCAGCTCAACGACCGGGACAGGGAAACAGCCCCAGCATTTT. The variable domain in full, completed from reference TRBV18 and TRBJ1-5, reads NAGVMQNPRHLVRRRGQEARLRCSPMKGHSHVYWYRQLPEEGLKFMVYLQKENIIDESGMPKERFSAEFPKEGPSILRIQQVVRGDSAAYFCASSTTGTGKQPQHFGDGTRLSIL.

This sequence joins TRBV2 and TRBJ2-3, with 8 bases aligning to TRBD1. The germline V gene has CDR1 SNHLY and CDR2 FYNNEI. CDR3 size: 15 residues. The ends lost 6 bases at V and 2 bases at J; junction bases unmatched: 7. The CDR3 here is CASSATGGSTDTQYF. In nucleotides, the CDR3 is TGTGCCAGCAGCGCCACAGGGGGTTCCACAGATACGCAGTATTTT.

V gene TRBV5-8 combines with J gene TRBJ2-5; D possibly corresponds to TRBD1 (6 bases). Trimming took off 4 bases at V and 0 bases at J, with 10 bases between the two ends. CDR1 SGHTS and CDR2 YDEGEE come from the germline V gene. The CDR3 length is 14 residues. The CDR3 is CASSLGTNQETQYF. The DNA of the CDR3 is TGTGCCAGCAGCCTCGGGACAAACCAAGAGACCCAGTACTTC.

The V and J genes are TRBV19 and TRBJ2-3, with D unclear. Germline CDR1 reads LNHDA; CDR2 reads SQIVND (reference sequence). The CDR3 length is 13 residues. The V end lost 6 bases, the J end lost 7 bases, and 14 bases lay between the germline ends. The CDR3 DNA is TGTGCCAGTAGCCCTCCTGGATCGCATACGCAGTATTTT. Protein: CASSPPGSHTQYF.

This clone was recorded only once. V gene TRBV10-3 combines with J gene TRBJ1-2; TRBD1 matches at 9 bases. From germline, CDR1 is ENHRY and CDR2 SYGVKD. The CDR3 is made up of 13 amino acids. After removal of 6 bases from V and 6 bases from J, the junction contained 5 bases not matched to a gene. DNA of the CDR3: TGTGCCATCAGCGGACAGGGGTCCAATGGCTACACCTTC. Translating gives CAISGQGSNGYTF.

On this clone itself: Compared with germline, one end of the junction differs, possibly owing to a read error. V is TRBV7-7 and J is TRBJ2-1; the match to TRBD2 covers 12 bases. Germline-derived CDR1 and CDR2 are SSHAT and FNYEAQ (reference sequence). The CDR3 covers 16 residues. The CDR3 protein is CASRDRLAGVINEQFF. Written as DNA, the CDR3 is TGTGCTAGCAGGGACCGACTAGCGGGAGTTATCAATGAGCAGTTCTTC.

The V call is TRBV6-5, the J call TRBJ1-5; D unclear. V was shortened by 5 bases and J by 3 bases, with 8 bases between the two germline ends. Looked up from germline, CDR1 is MNHEY and CDR2 is SVGAGI. There are 13 residues in the CDR3. In nucleotides, the CDR3 is TGTGCCAGCAGTAGGGCATCCAATCAGCCCCAGCATTTT. Its protein product is CASSRASNQPQHF.

The rearrangement uses TRBV6-1 and TRBJ1-1; no reliable D call. Trimming removed 3 bases from V and 0 bases from J, with 2 bases in between. There are 12 residues in the CDR3. The V gene's germline CDR1 is MNHNS and CDR2 SASEGT. CDR3: CASSDLNTEAFF. CDR3 bases: TGTGCCAGCAGTGATCTGAACACTGAAGCTTTCTTT.

The chain employs TRBV6-2 or TRBV6-3 and TRBJ1-5; D unclear. Germline lookup yields CDR1 MNHEY and CDR2 SVGEGT. The CDR3 sequence is 15 residues long. V lost 6 bases and J 2 bases, leaving 14 bases between the germline ends. The CDR3 sequence: CASSHWVTGNQPQHF. The CDR3 bases are TGTGCCAGCAGCCACTGGGTAACGGGCAATCAGCCCCAGCATTTT.

The V call is TRBV5-1, the J call TRBJ2-1; 7 bases are a match to TRBD1. The CDR3 contains 12 residues. V shed 6 bases and J 6 bases; nucleotides not matched to a gene: 3. Germline lookup yields CDR1 SGHRS and CDR2 YFSETQ. The CDR3 DNA follows: TGCGCCAGCACGGGACAGTTCAATGAGCAGTTCTTC. Translation: CASTGQFNEQFF.

The chain uses TRBV6-5 and TRBJ1-4, with 10 nucleotides matching TRBD1. The ends lost 6 bases at V and 3 bases at J; junction bases unmatched: 4. The CDR3 runs to 15 residues. The germline V gene encodes CDR1 MNHEY and CDR2 SVGAGI. CDR3: CASRGQGFPNEKLFF. The CDR3 DNA follows: TGTGCCAGCAGGGGACAGGGGTTTCCTAATGAAAAACTGTTTTTT.

The chain uses TRBV27 and TRBJ1-2; 8 positions agree with TRBD1. Germline values: CDR1 MNHEY, CDR2 SMNVEV (reference sequence). The CDR3 has 13 residues. Trimming removed 6 bases from V and 6 bases from J; junction bases left unmatched: 6. CDR3 in DNA: TGTGCCAGCAGCCACTCGACAGGGGATGGCTACACCTTC. It is translated as CASSHSTGDGYTF.

The V call is TRBV29-1, the J call TRBJ1-4; possibly TRBD1 for D (5 bases). Germline lookup yields CDR1 SQVTM and CDR2 ANQGSEA. The V end lost 3 bases, the J end lost 12 bases, and 11 bases lay between the germline ends. This CDR3 has 11 amino acids. The CDR3 region is CSVEWGAELFF. The CDR3 DNA is TGCAGCGTTGAGTGGGGCGCGGAACTGTTTTTT.

The rearrangement links TRBV5-6 to TRBJ1-5, with TRBD1 matching over 10 bases. V lost 2 bases and J lost 0; bases outside the gene matches: 5. The germline V gene has CDR1 SGHDT and CDR2 YYEEEE. The length of the CDR3 is 17 residues. Here the CDR3 reads CASSFGTGAYSNQPQHF. As DNA, the CDR3 is TGTGCCAGCAGCTTTGGGACAGGGGCGTATAGCAATCAGCCCCAGCATTTT. Combining the CDR3 with reference TRBV5-6 and TRBJ1-5 gives the whole variable domain DAGVTQSPTHLIKTRGQQVTLRCSPKSGHDTVSWYQQALGQGPQFIFQYYEEEERQRGNFPDRFSGHQFPNYSSELNVNALLLGDSALYLCASSFGTGAYSNQPQHFGDGTRLSIL.

V usage is TRBV6-1 and J usage is TRBJ1-2, with D possibly being TRBD1 (6 bases). CDR3 length equals 14 residues. Trimming shortened V by 2 bases and J by 10 bases, and 17 bases separated the two germline ends. Germline V lookup: CDR1 MNHNS, CDR2 SASEGT. The CDR3 region is CASSESPGVGDYTF. Here the CDR3 DNA reads TGTGCCAGCAGTGAATCTCCAGGGGTGGGAGACTACACCTTC.

The rearrangement uses TRBV19 and TRBJ2-2; 11 bases line up with TRBD2. The ends lost 5 bases at V and 0 bases at J; junction bases unmatched: 5. CDR3 length equals 17 residues. The V gene's germline CDR1 is LNHDA and CDR2 SQIVND (reference sequence). This chain's CDR3 is CASSHVAGGANTGELFF. DNA for the CDR3: TGTGCCAGTAGTCACGTAGCGGGAGGGGCGAACACCGGGGAGCTGTTTTTT.

V and J are TRBV7-8 and TRBJ1-1; no firm D call. From germline, CDR1 is SGHVS and CDR2 FQNEAQ. Trimming removed 2 bases at V and 4 bases at J, with 11 bases between. This CDR3 comprises 14 residues. CDR3 DNA sequence: TGTGCCAGCAGCTTACAAGGTGGGAGCACTGAAGCTTTCTTT. Its protein is CASSLQGGSTEAFF.

This clone was seen just once. The chain is built from TRBV24-1 and TRBJ2-1; D unclear. The germline gives CDR1 KGHDR, CDR2 SFDVKD. Trimming removed 6 bases from V and 3 bases from J, with 8 bases in between. The CDR3 is 13 residues long. DNA of the CDR3: TGTGCCACCAGTTCCCCTTTCTACAATGAGCAGTTCTTC. Its translation is CATSSPFYNEQFF.

This clone was observed a single time. This chain links TRBV7-9 with TRBJ1-2; no definite D call. This CDR3 contains 14 residues. From germline, CDR1 is SEHNR and CDR2 FQNEAQ (reference sequence). Trimming left V 3 bases short and J 8 bases short, with 16 bases between. CDR3 amino acids: CASSLVSHPRGYTF. CDR3 in DNA: TGTGCCAGCAGCTTGGTCAGTCACCCTAGGGGCTACACCTTC.

The chain is built from TRBV5-1 and TRBJ1-6, with D possibly being TRBD1 (5 bases). Trimming left V 4 bases short and J 7 bases short, with 18 bases between. The germline V gene encodes CDR1 SGHRS and CDR2 YFSETQ. This CDR3 is built from 16 residues. The CDR3 is CASSAQGYTQNSPLHF. The CDR3 bases are TGCGCCAGCAGCGCCCAGGGTTATACCCAGAATTCACCCCTCCACTTT.

The genes are TRBV3-1 (or the pseudogene TRBV3-2) and TRBJ1-3; 7 bases line up with TRBD1. CDR1 is LGHDT, CDR2 YNNKEL, per germline (reference sequence). V was pared by 5 bases and J by 7 bases, with 8 bases of the junction left unmatched. The CDR3 covers 14 residues. The DNA of the CDR3 is TGTGCCAGCAGCGACAGGGCGGGAAAGAACACCATATATTTT. Translation gives CASSDRAGKNTIYF.